This entry lists 30 T cell receptor beta chains sequenced from one sample in a study of blood T cell repertoires in COVID-19. TCRdb keeps only in-frame clones here, not all; method: immunoSEQ multiplex PCR. The table shows about 190,000 clones, with under 90% occurring only once. Sequenced input: peripheral blood. The receptor set was obtained from a man aged 25 to 45 with active or convalescent COVID-19.

The rearrangement links TRBV18 to TRBJ1-2; possibly TRBD1 for D (6 bases). V shed 5 bases and J shed 8 bases, with 15 bases lying between them. Per the germline V gene, CDR1 is KGHSH and CDR2 is LQKENI. The CDR3 is made up of 13 amino acids. The CDR3 nucleotides read TGTGCCAGCTCATCCGGGACACGCGGAGGCTACACCTTC. It encodes CASSSGTRGGYTF.

V usage is TRBV21-1 and J usage is TRBJ1-2; TRBD1 is taken as the D call from the table, unchecked against the DNA. TRBV21-1 is given as a pseudogene. The CDR3 length is 16 residues. The CDR3 region has the DNA TGTGCCAGCAGCAAAGAAGGAACAGGCTCCAAGAATGGCTACACCTTC. It is translated as CASSKEGTGSKNGYTF.

The chain combines TRBV6-5 with TRBJ2-1, with TRBD2 matching over 7 bases. Trimming at V came to 0 bases and at J to 3 bases, leaving 5 bases not matched to a gene. The CDR3 length is 16 residues. Germline CDR1 MNHEY, CDR2 SVGAGI. The CDR3 coding sequence is TGTGCCAGCAGTTACTCCGGCGGGAGTTTCTACAATGAGCAGTTCTTC. Protein: CASSYSGGSFYNEQFF.

As to this clone: At the DNA level, this CDR3 is encoded by other sequences in the same sample as well. J is TRBJ2-3 and V is TRBV19; D is unresolved. The V gene lost 7 bases and the J gene lost 1 base, with 9 bases spanning the gap. There are 13 residues in the CDR3. CDR1 is LNHDA and CDR2 is SQIVND in the germline V gene (reference sequence). The CDR3 here is CASTPPGTDTQYF. CDR3 nucleotides: TGTGCCAGTACCCCGCCAGGCACAGATACGCAGTATTTT.

The V gene is TRBV6-1, the J gene TRBJ2-2; D not resolved. V was cut by 4 bases and J by 2 bases, with 17 bases left in between. Per the germline V gene, CDR1 is MNHNS and CDR2 is SASEGT. The CDR3 loop spans 17 amino acids. CDR3 loop: CASSAGAFRTNTGELFF. The CDR3 DNA sequence: TGTGCCAGCAGTGCCGGAGCTTTCAGAACTAACACCGGGGAGCTGTTTTTT.

Only a few counts were recorded for this clone. CDR3 coding DNA: TGTGCCAGCAGTGGTACAGGGGCAGGGAATCAGCCCCAGCATTTT. Its translation is CASSGTGAGNQPQHF. The chain has TRBV2 and TRBJ1-5; 7 nucleotides match TRBD1. Germline V gene lookup returns CDR1 SNHLY and CDR2 FYNNEI. CDR3 length: 15 residues. After removal of 4 bases from V and 4 bases from J, the junction contained 7 bases not matched to a gene.

This chain uses TRBV5-1 with TRBJ1-1, with 7 nucleotides matching TRBD1. This CDR3 has 14 residues. V shed 4 bases, J shed 6 bases, and the junction held 9 bases outside the gene matches. Germline values: CDR1 SGHRS, CDR2 YFSETQ. The CDR3 nucleotides read TGCGCCAGCAGCGGGACAGCTGGCGGGGCTGAAGCTTTCTTT. This sequence encodes CASSGTAGGAEAFF.

J is TRBJ1-3 and V is TRBV7-6; possible D gene TRBD1, 5 bases. The CDR3 has 15 residues. Germline V lookup: CDR1 SGHVS, CDR2 FNYEAQ. The ends were cut back, 5 bases at V and 8 bases at J, with 19 bases in the middle. The CDR3 reads CASSPRAFLGDTIYF. The CDR3 region has the DNA TGTGCCAGCAGCCCCAGAGCCTTTCTAGGGGACACCATATATTTT. Supplemented by reference TRBV7-6 and TRBJ1-3, the full variable domain reads GAGVSQSPRYKVTKRGQDVALRCDPISGHVSLYWYRQALGQGPEFLTYFNYEAQQDKSGLPNDRFSAERPEGSISTLTIQRTEQRDSAMYRCASSPRAFLGDTIYFGEGSWLTVV.

The rearrangement links TRBV19 to TRBJ1-1, with D uncertain. Trimming stripped 9 bases from V and 1 base from J, with 24 bases between. Per the germline V gene, CDR1 is LNHDA and CDR2 is SQIVND (reference sequence). The CDR3 covers 17 residues. CDR3 bases: TGTGCCAGCGAGGAGCGCTATCAAACTCTACCGAACACTGAAGCTTTCTTT. It specifies CASEERYQTLPNTEAFF.

This clone was counted between two and nine times. The chain links TRBV9 to TRBJ2-2; 7 bases line up with TRBD2. Looked up from germline, CDR1 is SGDLS and CDR2 is YYNGEE. This CDR3 has 14 residues. V lost 3 bases and J lost 4; bases outside the gene matches: 3. CDR3 DNA sequence: TGTGCCAGCAGCGCCAGGGAGGGCACCGGGGAGCTGTTTTTT. The encoded protein is CASSAREGTGELFF.

This chain connects TRBV5-6 to TRBJ2-1, with 9 bases that match TRBD1. J was trimmed by 7 bases and V by 3 bases; bases with no gene match: 8. The CDR3 consists of 15 residues. Germline lookup yields CDR1 SGHDT and CDR2 YYEEEE. CDR3 DNA sequence: TGTGCCAGCAGCTACCGGGACAGGGTGTGGAATGAGCAGTTCTTC. Its translation is CASSYRDRVWNEQFF. The full variable domain, rest sourced from reference TRBV5-6 and TRBJ2-1, is DAGVTQSPTHLIKTRGQQVTLRCSPKSGHDTVSWYQQALGQGPQFIFQYYEEEERQRGNFPDRFSGHQFPNYSSELNVNALLLGDSALYLCASSYRDRVWNEQFFGPGTRLTVL.

The chain combines TRBV9 with TRBJ1-2; 8 positions match TRBD1. This CDR3 has 15 amino acids. Trimming cost V 0 bases and J 4 bases; bases outside gene matches: 5. Germline V gene data show CDR1 as SGDLS and CDR2 as YYNGEE. Here the CDR3 DNA reads TGTGCCAGCAGCGTAGGGGACAGGACCGGCTATGGCTACACCTTC. Residues: CASSVGDRTGYGYTF.

Written as DNA, the CDR3 is TGCAGCGTTGAAGGAGAGGGTTCATACTATGGCTACACCTTC. Translating gives CSVEGEGSYYGYTF. This rearrangement joins TRBV29-1 to TRBJ1-2, with no clear D. Germline CDR1 SQVTM, CDR2 ANQGSEA. V gave up 1 base and J gave up 3 bases, with 12 bases separating them. This CDR3 region has 14 residues. Full variable domain (remainder filled in from reference TRBV29-1 and TRBJ1-2): SAVISQKPSRDICQRGTSLTIQCQVDSQVTMMFWYRQQPGQSLTLIATANQGSEATYESGFVIDKFPISRPNLTFSTLTVSNMSPEDSSIYLCSVEGEGSYYGYTFGSGTRLTVV.

CDR3 protein: CASSVEAYSNQPQHF. CDR3 bases: TGTGCCAGCAGCGTAGAAGCTTATAGCAATCAGCCCCAGCATTTT. V and J are TRBV9 and TRBJ1-5; D is uncertain. Trimming left V 0 bases short and J 0 bases short, with 7 bases between. In germline, CDR1 is SGDLS, CDR2 YYNGEE. The CDR3 totals 15 residues.

The chain combines TRBV5-1 with TRBJ2-1; 9 positions agree with TRBD1. After removal of 4 bases from V and 7 bases from J, the junction contained 9 bases not matched to a gene. The CDR3 spans 15 residues. CDR1 and CDR2 from the germline V gene are SGHRS and YFSETQ. CDR3: CASSVTGQGRNEQFF. CDR3 bases: TGCGCCAGCAGCGTAACGGGACAGGGACGTAATGAGCAGTTCTTC.

The chain recombines TRBV10-3 with TRBJ1-1, with D perhaps TRBD1 (5 bases). Germline assignment: CDR1 ENHRY and CDR2 SYGVKD. Between the trimmed V and J ends, which lost 5 bases and 1 base, there was a span of 11 bases. CDR3 length: 14 amino acids. CDR3 in DNA: TGTGCCATCAGTACGGAGCAGGGGAACACTGAAGCTTTCTTT. This sequence encodes CAISTEQGNTEAFF.

This sequence joins TRBV7-2 and TRBJ1-2, with D perhaps matching TRBD1 (6 bases). The CDR3 contains 13 residues. Germline V gives CDR1 SGHTA, CDR2 FQGNSA. Between the trimmed V and J ends, which lost 4 bases and 3 bases, there was a span of 9 bases. Written as DNA, the CDR3 is TGTGCCAGCAGCTCCCCAGGGGACTATGGCTACACCTTC. Translation: CASSSPGDYGYTF.

This clone came up a few times. The chain has TRBV6-5 and TRBJ1-3; TRBD1 is a possible D gene (6 bases). The V gene's germline CDR1 is MNHEY and CDR2 SVGAGI. V was trimmed by 7 bases and J by 4 bases, leaving 8 bases between them. The CDR3 consists of 12 residues. CDR3 bases: TGTGCCAGCAAAACAGGGGGAAACACCATATATTTT. It is translated as CASKTGGNTIYF.

The V call is TRBV6-5, the J call TRBJ2-7; TRBD2 agrees at 8 bases. The CDR3 spans 13 residues. The germline V gene encodes CDR1 MNHEY and CDR2 SVGAGI. J gave up 6 bases and V 4 bases, and 5 bases lay outside the gene matches. DNA of the CDR3: TGTGCCAGCAGTTTGTACGGGGGGGCCGAGCAGTACTTC. Its translation: CASSLYGGAEQYF.

This clone was seen once. The CDR3 sequence is CASSPPGGSGNTIYF. In DNA, the CDR3 is TGTGCCAGCTCACCACCGGGGGGCTCTGGAAACACCATATATTTT. This chain joins TRBV18 and TRBJ1-3; D is perhaps TRBD1 (5 bases). Germline lookup yields CDR1 KGHSH and CDR2 LQKENI. V lost 0 bases to trimming and J lost 0 bases, with 6 bases between them. The CDR3 has 15 amino acids.

As DNA, the CDR3 is TGTGCCAGCAGTTTCTTTAGCGGCTCCTCCTACGAGCAGTACTTC. As protein: CASSFFSGSSYEQYF. The J gene is TRBJ2-7, the V gene TRBV27, with TRBD2 as a possible D gene (6 bases). V was trimmed by 3 bases and J by 0 bases, leaving 12 bases between them. CDR1 MNHEY and CDR2 SMNVEV come from the germline V gene (reference sequence). The CDR3 contains 15 residues.

The chain recombines TRBV18 with TRBJ2-7, with 10 bases matching TRBD1. Germline CDR1 and CDR2: KGHSH and LQKENI. V lost 3 bases, J lost 5 bases, and 10 bases stayed unmatched. The CDR3 spans 16 residues. This CDR3 reads CASSPSPGQGRHEQYF. The CDR3 nucleotides read TGTGCCAGCTCACCGTCGCCGGGACAGGGGCGTCACGAGCAGTACTTC.

The V gene is TRBV19, the J gene TRBJ1-2; D possibly corresponds to TRBD1 (5 bases). Per the germline V gene, CDR1 is LNHDA and CDR2 is SQIVND (reference sequence). This CDR3 has 13 residues. Trimming took off 6 bases at V and 6 bases at J, with 14 bases between the two ends. CDR3 region: CASSLGGGDGYTF. The CDR3 nucleotides are TGTGCCAGTAGCCTCGGGGGAGGGGATGGCTACACCTTC.

This chain links TRBV7-8 with TRBJ2-1; 13 bases are shared with TRBD2. The CDR3 has 15 amino acids. The V gene end was trimmed by 7 bases and the J gene end by 4 bases; junction bases not matched to a gene: 4. Germline loops: CDR1 SGHVS, CDR2 FQNEAQ. The CDR3 loop reads CASTGTSGVYNEQFF. The CDR3 bases are TGTGCCAGCACCGGGACTAGCGGGGTTTACAATGAGCAGTTCTTC.

The chain joins TRBV5-4 to TRBJ2-5; 14 positions agree with TRBD2. CDR1 is SGHNT and CDR2 is YYREEE in the germline V gene (reference sequence). V dropped 4 bases and J dropped 2; count of bases not matched to a gene: 7. The CDR3 is 17 amino acids. As DNA, the CDR3 is TGTGCCAGCAGCCGGGGACTAGCGGGGGCTCGGCAAGAGACCCAGTACTTC. This encodes CASSRGLAGARQETQYF. Full variable domain (rest looked up from reference TRBV5-4 and TRBJ2-5): ETGVTQSPTHLIKTRGQQVTLRCSSQSGHNTVSWYQQALGQGPQFIFQYYREEENGRGNFPPRFSGLQFPNYSSELNVNALELDDSALYLCASSRGLAGARQETQYFGPGTRLLVL.

The rearrangement links TRBV18 to TRBJ1-3; 8 positions agree with TRBD1. V was pared by 3 bases and J by 4 bases, with 8 bases of the junction left unmatched. Germline V CDR1 and CDR2: KGHSH, LQKENI. CDR3 length: 16 amino acids. CDR3 in amino acids: CASSPLLTGDGNTIYF. The DNA for the CDR3 is TGTGCCAGCTCACCCCTGTTGACAGGGGACGGAAACACCATATATTTT.

The chain is built from TRBV12-3 or TRBV12-4 and TRBJ1-4; D gene uncertain. Trimming shortened V by 2 bases and J by 9 bases, and 10 bases separated the two germline ends. This CDR3 has 13 residues. CDR3: CASSLSGEKKLFF. CDR3 DNA sequence: TGTGCCAGCAGTTTATCCGGTGAAAAAAAACTGTTTTTT.

The V call is TRBV28, the J call TRBJ1-5; maybe TRBD1 (5 bases). Germline V CDR1 and CDR2: MDHEN, SYDVKM. The germline V and J ends were trimmed by 3 bases and 0 bases, with 15 bases remaining between them. The CDR3 has 17 amino acids. CDR3 nucleotides: TGTGCCAGCAGTTTTGAAGGGGCTGTATATAGCAATCAGCCCCAGCATTTT. This translates into CASSFEGAVYSNQPQHF.

The chain carries TRBV6-5 and TRBJ2-3, with 8 bases matching TRBD2. This CDR3 has 16 residues. From germline, CDR1 is MNHEY and CDR2 SVGAGI. V dropped 2 bases and J dropped 6; count of bases not matched to a gene: 10. The CDR3 is CASSYRPGGASDTQYF. The CDR3 nucleotides read TGTGCCAGCAGTTACCGGCCCGGGGGGGCATCGGATACGCAGTATTTT.

V is TRBV19 and J is TRBJ2-1; 9 bases fit TRBD2. V dropped 7 bases and J dropped 8; count of bases not matched to a gene: 18. The CDR3 length is 17 residues. Germline loops: CDR1 LNHDA, CDR2 SQIVND (reference sequence). The CDR3 region is CASTPSPRGSGSYEQFF. The CDR3 nucleotides are TGTGCCAGTACCCCTTCACCGAGGGGTAGCGGGAGCTATGAGCAGTTCTTC.